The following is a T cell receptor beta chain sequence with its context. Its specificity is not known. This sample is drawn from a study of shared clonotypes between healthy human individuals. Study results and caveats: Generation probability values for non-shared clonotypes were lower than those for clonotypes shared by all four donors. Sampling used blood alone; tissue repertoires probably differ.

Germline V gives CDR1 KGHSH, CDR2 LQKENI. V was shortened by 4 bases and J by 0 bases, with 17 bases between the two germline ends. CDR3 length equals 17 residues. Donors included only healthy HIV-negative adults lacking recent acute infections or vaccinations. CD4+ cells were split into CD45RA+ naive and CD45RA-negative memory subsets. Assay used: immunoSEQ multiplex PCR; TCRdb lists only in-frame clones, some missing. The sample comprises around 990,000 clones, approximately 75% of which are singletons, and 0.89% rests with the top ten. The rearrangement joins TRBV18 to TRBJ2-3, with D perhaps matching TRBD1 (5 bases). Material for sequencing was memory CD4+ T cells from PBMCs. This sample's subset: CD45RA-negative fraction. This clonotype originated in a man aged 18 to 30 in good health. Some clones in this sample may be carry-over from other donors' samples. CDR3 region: CASSRQSAGSSTDTQYF. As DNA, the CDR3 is TGTGCCAGCTCACGTCAATCGGCAGGGTCTAGCACAGATACGCAGTATTTT.